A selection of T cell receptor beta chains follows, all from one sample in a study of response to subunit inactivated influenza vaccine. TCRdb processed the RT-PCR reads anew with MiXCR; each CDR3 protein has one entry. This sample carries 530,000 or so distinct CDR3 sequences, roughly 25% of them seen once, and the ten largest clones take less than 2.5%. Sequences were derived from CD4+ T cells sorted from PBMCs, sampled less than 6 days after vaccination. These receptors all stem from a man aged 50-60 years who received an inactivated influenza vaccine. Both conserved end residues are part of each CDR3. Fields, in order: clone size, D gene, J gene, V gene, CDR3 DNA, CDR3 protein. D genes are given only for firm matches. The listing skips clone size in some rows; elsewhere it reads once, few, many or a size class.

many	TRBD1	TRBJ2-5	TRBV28	TGTGCCAGCAGTCTGGACAGGGGTAGGGGAGAGACCCAGTACTTC	CASSLDRGRGETQYF
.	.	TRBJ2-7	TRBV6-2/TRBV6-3	TGTGCCACCTCCGGAGGACGTACCGTGCCCGAGCAGTACTTC	CATSGGRTVPEQYF
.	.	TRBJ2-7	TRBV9	TGTGCCAGCAGCGTAGGTGTGGATTATTTCAACGAGCAGTACTTC	CASSVGVDYFNEQYF
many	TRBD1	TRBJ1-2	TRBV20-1	TGCAGTGCACGGGACAGCCTATCCTATGGCTACACCTTC	CSARDSLSYGYTF
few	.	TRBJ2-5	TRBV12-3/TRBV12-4	TGTGCCAGCAGTAGAAGACAGGAGGGGACCCAGTACTTC	CASSRRQEGTQYF
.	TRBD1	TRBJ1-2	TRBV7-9	TGTGCCAGCAGCCAGTACAGGGGCGGCTACACCTTC	CASSQYRGGYTF
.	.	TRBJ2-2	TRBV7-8	TGTGCCAGCAGCAAGCGAGGGGGGTCGAACACCGGGGAGCTGTTTTTT	CASSKRGGSNTGELFF
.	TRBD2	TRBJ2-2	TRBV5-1	TGCGCCAGCGAACTAGCGGGAGAGACCGGGGAGCTGTTTTTT	CASELAGETGELFF
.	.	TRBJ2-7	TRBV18	TGTGCCAGCTCACCCCTAGGGGCCTCCTACGAGCAGTACTTC	CASSPLGASYEQYF
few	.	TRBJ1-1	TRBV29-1	TGCACGGTTAGCGACAGCTATAACACTGAAGCTTTCTTT	CTVSDSYNTEAFF
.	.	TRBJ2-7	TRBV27	TGTGCCAGCAGTTCCCCCGGGACCTACACCTACGAGCAGTACTTC	CASSSPGTYTYEQYF
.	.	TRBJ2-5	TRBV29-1	TGCAGTACAGGGCGCCGAGAGACCCAGTACTTC	CSTGRRETQYF
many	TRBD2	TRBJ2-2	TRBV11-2	TGTGCCAGCAGCCAACTAGCGAGATACGGCTCGAACACCGGGGAGCTGTTTTTT	CASSQLARYGSNTGELFF
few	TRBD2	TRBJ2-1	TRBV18	TGTGCCAGCTCACCACTACCTAGCGGGGGGACCTCCTACAATGAGCAGTTCTTC	CASSPLPSGGTSYNEQFF
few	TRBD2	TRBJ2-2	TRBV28	TGTGCCAGCAGCTCCGGGGGGTCCCCCAACACCGGGGAGCTGTTTTTT	CASSSGGSPNTGELFF
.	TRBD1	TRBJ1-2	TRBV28	TGTGCCATCCACCGCCGGGACAGCTACGGCTACACCTTC	CAIHRRDSYGYTF
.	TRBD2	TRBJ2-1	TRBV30	TGTGCCTGGAGTGTTCTAGCGGGAAGCTACAATGAGCAGTTCTTC	CAWSVLAGSYNEQFF
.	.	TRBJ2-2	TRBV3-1	TGTGCCAGCAGCCAAGCCGAGACAGCCCTCCGCGGGCTGTTTTTT	CASSQAETALRGLFF
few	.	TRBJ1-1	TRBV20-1	TGCAGTGCTAGAGATGACGTTGCCCCGGGACAACAGAACACTGAAGCTTTCTTT	CSARDDVAPGQQNTEAFF
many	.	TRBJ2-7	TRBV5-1	TGCGCCAGCAGCTTGGGAGAAAACTACGAGCAGTACTTC	CASSLGENYEQYF
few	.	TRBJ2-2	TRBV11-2	TGTGCCAGCAGCTCCATCCGCCGAGGGGAGCTGTTTTTT	CASSSIRRGELFF
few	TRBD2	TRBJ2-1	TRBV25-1	TGTGCCAGCAGTGAAATGGGGGGGGTTAAGAATGAGCAGTTCTTC	CASSEMGGVKNEQFF
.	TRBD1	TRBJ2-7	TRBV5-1	TGCGCCAGCAGCTTTATGGCAGGGACAGGACACGAGCAGTACTTC	CASSFMAGTGHEQYF
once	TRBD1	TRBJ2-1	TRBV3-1	TGTGCCAGCAGCCGACGACAGGGCTCCTACAATGAGCAGTTCTTC	CASSRRQGSYNEQFF
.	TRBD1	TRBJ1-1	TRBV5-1	TGCGCCAGCGGGACCACAGGGGTGGGGAACACTGAAGCTTTCTTT	CASGTTGVGNTEAFF
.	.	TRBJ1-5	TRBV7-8	TGTGCCAGCAGCTTAGCGCCGACCAATCAGCCCCAGCATTTT	CASSLAPTNQPQHF
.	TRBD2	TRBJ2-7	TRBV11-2	TGTGCCAGCAGGCGGGGGACTAGCCCCCACGAGCAGTACTTC	CASRRGTSPHEQYF
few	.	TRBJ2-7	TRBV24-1	TGTGCCACCAGTGATTCAGGGATAAATAAGCAGTACTTC	CATSDSGINKQYF
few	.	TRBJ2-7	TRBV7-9	TGTGCCAGCAGCTACAACCCCTACGAGCAGTACTTC	CASSYNPYEQYF
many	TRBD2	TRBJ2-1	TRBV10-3	TGTGCCATCAGTGAGTCCGGGGGGTTCTACAATGAGCAGTTCTTC	CAISESGGFYNEQFF
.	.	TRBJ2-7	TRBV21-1	TGTGCCAGCACGGTCGCGGGGGGTTGTATGCACGAGCAGTACTTC	CASTVAGGCMHEQYF
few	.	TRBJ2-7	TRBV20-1	TGCAGTGCTGTGACCAGGGAGCAGTACTTC	CSAVTREQYF
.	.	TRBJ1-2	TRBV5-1	TGCGCCAGCAGCTCCGGGACACCTATGGCAGGCTACACCTTC	CASSSGTPMAGYTF
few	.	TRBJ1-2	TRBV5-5	TGTGCCAGCAGCTTGGCAGGGGCCGATACGCGCGGCTACACCTTC	CASSLAGADTRGYTF
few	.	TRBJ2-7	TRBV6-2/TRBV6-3	TGTGCCAGCAGTCCCCGGGACTGGGCCTACGAGCAGTACTTC	CASSPRDWAYEQYF
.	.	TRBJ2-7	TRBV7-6	TGTGCCAGCAGCTTAATGGACGGCTCCGAGCAGTACTTC	CASSLMDGSEQYF
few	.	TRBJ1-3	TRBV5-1	TGCGCCAGCAGCTTGGATACTAGCTCTGGAAACACCATATATTTT	CASSLDTSSGNTIYF
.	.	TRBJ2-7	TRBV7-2	TGTGCCAGCAGCCATAGTTGGTACTACGAGCAGTACTTC	CASSHSWYYEQYF
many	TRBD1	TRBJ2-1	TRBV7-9	TGTGCCAGCAGCTTAAGGGGGCCGATTGAGCAGTTCTTC	CASSLRGPIEQFF
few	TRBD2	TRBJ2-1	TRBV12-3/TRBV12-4	TGTGCCAGCAGTATGTGGCGGGGGGGCAATGAGCAGTTCTTC	CASSMWRGGNEQFF
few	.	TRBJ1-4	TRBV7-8	TGTGCCAGCAGCTTCGGCGGGAATGAAAAACTGTTTTTT	CASSFGGNEKLFF
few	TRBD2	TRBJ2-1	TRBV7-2	TGTGCCAGCAGCTCCCAGACTAGCGTCGGTGAGCAGTTCTTC	CASSSQTSVGEQFF
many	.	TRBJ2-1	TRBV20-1	TGCAGTGCCAGTAGGCGGGTCGAGCAGTTCTTC	CSASRRVEQFF
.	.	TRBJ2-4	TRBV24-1	TGTGCCACCAGTGATCCCTTTCATAACCGGGACATTCAGTACTTC	CATSDPFHNRDIQYF
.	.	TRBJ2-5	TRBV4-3	TGCGCCAGCAGCCCCTCAGTGGGGTTGGAGGGTGAGACCCAGTACTTC	CASSPSVGLEGETQYF
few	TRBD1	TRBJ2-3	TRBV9	TGTGCCAGCAGCCCGGGCAGGGGGAAAGCAGATACGCAGTATTTT	CASSPGRGKADTQYF
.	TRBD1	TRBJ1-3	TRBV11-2	TGTGCCAGCAGCTTAAGTCTGGGACAGAGCTCTGGAAACACCATATATTTT	CASSLSLGQSSGNTIYF
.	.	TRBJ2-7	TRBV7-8	TGTGCCAGCAGCAACCGACTAGGACTCGACGAGCAGTACTTC	CASSNRLGLDEQYF
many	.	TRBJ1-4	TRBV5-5	TGTGCCAGCAGCGTTCTGGTCACTAATGAAAAACTGTTTTTT	CASSVLVTNEKLFF
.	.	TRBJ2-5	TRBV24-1	TGTGCCACCAGTGATTCCAGGGGTCGGGAGACCCAGTACTTC	CATSDSRGRETQYF
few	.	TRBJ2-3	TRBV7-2	TGTGCCAGCAGCTCCAGACAGCGCCCAGATACGCAGTATTTT	CASSSRQRPDTQYF
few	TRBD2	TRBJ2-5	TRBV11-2	TGTGCCAGCAGCGGACTAGCGGAGACCCAGTACTTC	CASSGLAETQYF
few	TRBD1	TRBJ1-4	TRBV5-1	TGCGCCAGCAGCGGGGGGACAGGTTACGGTGAAAAACTGTTTTTT	CASSGGTGYGEKLFF
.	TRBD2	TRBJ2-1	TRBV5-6	TGTGCCAGCAGCTCCCCTAGCGGGAGGGCCTATGAGCAGTTCTTC	CASSSPSGRAYEQFF